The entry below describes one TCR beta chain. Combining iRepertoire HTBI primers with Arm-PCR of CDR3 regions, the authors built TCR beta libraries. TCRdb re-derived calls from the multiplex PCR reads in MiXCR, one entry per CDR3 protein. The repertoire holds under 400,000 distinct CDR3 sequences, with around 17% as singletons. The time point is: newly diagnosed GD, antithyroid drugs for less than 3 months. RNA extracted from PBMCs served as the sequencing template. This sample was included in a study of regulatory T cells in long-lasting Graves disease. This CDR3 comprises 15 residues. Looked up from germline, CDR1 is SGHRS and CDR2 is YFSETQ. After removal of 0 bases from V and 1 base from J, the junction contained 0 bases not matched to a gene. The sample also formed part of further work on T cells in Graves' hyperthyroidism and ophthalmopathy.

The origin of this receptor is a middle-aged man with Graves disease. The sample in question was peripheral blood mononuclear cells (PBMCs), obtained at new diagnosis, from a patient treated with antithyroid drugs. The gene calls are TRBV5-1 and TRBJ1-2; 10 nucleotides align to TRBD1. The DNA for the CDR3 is TGCGCCAGCAGCTTGGGGACAGGGGGTAACTATGGCTACACCTTC. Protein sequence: CASSLGTGGNYGYTF.